Following are 28 T cell receptor beta chains from one sample sequenced in a study of cytomegalovirus exposure and HLA in healthy donors. Primers: 60 Vbeta forward and 13 Jbeta reverse. Sequencing used immunoSEQ multiplex PCR; TCRdb keeps in-frame clones, though not all of them. Of some 140,000 clones listed, just under 80% are singletons. What was sequenced was PBMCs. These receptors were obtained from a man aged 25 to 45 in good health.

The chain joins TRBV11-2 to TRBJ2-1, with 11 bases lining up with TRBD2. The J segment lost 8 bases and the V segment lost 8 bases, leaving 11 bases of the junction unmatched. The CDR3 is made up of 15 amino acids. Germline values: CDR1 SGHAT, CDR2 FQNNGV. The CDR3 coding sequence is TGTGCCAGCCGACCGGGACTAGCGGCTAGGCATGAGCAGTTCTTC. This encodes CASRPGLAARHEQFF. Looking up the rest from reference TRBV11-2 and TRBJ2-1 gives the full variable domain: EAGVAQSPRYKIIEKRQSVAFWCNPISGHATLYWYQQILGQGPKLLIQFQNNGVVDDSQLPKDRFSAERLKGVDSTLKIQPAKLEDSAVYLCASRPGLAARHEQFFGPGTRLTVL.

The gene calls are TRBV10-1 and TRBJ2-5; 8 bases agree with TRBD2. V shed 4 bases and J 11 bases; nucleotides not matched to a gene: 12. Germline CDR1 WNHNN, CDR2 SYGVQD (reference sequence). The CDR3 contains 14 residues. CDR3 nucleotide sequence: TGCGCCAGCAGTGGTAACAGCGGGAGTTCGAGGCAGTACTTC. Translated, it gives CASSGNSGSSRQYF.

This chain links TRBV7-3 with TRBJ2-5; D might be TRBD2 (6 bases). Germline assignment: CDR1 SGHTA and CDR2 FQGTGA. V was cut by 1 base and J by 3 bases, with 9 bases left in between. There are 14 residues in the CDR3. CDR3 protein: CASSLSGGEETQYF. Written as DNA, the CDR3 is TGTGCCAGCAGCTTAAGCGGAGGGGAAGAGACCCAGTACTTC. The full variable domain, with the rest looked up from reference TRBV7-3 and TRBJ2-5, is GAGVSQTPSNKVTEKGKYVELRCDPISGHTALYWYRQSLGQGPEFLIYFQGTGAADDSGLPNDRFFAVRPEGSVSTLKIQRTERGDSAVYLCASSLSGGEETQYFGPGTRLLVL.

This chain connects TRBV14 to TRBJ1-3, with TRBD1 identical over 7 bases. V lost 4 bases to trimming and J lost 0 bases; unmatched junction nucleotides: 6. Germline V lookup: CDR1 SGHDN, CDR2 FVKESK. CDR3 length: 16 residues. The CDR3 sequence is CASSRTGGSSGNTIYF. Written as DNA, the CDR3 is TGTGCCAGCAGCCGGACAGGAGGGAGCTCTGGAAACACCATATATTTT.

This rearrangement joins TRBV19 to TRBJ1-4; 8 bases agree with TRBD1. The CDR3 is 14 residues long. Germline CDR1 is LNHDA and CDR2 is SQIVND (reference sequence). J was trimmed by 7 bases and V by 6 bases; bases with no gene match: 7. The CDR3 loop is CASRRQGSGEKLFF. CDR3 in DNA: TGTGCCAGTAGGCGACAGGGGTCGGGTGAAAAACTGTTTTTT.

In its sample, this clone was seen a few times. CDR3 sequence reads: CSASQYNEQFF. The CDR3, as DNA: TGCAGTGCTTCCCAGTACAATGAGCAGTTCTTC. The rearrangement links TRBV20-1 to TRBJ2-1; no firm D call. The CDR3 contains 11 residues. The germline V and J ends were trimmed by 5 bases and 4 bases, with 6 bases remaining between them. Germline V gives CDR1 DFQATT, CDR2 SNEGSKA (reference sequence).

The chain uses TRBV7-2 and TRBJ2-1; tentative D call: TRBD1 (6 bases). Trimming took off 8 bases at V and 3 bases at J, with 11 bases between the two ends. CDR1 and CDR2 (germline): SGHTA, FQGNSA. This CDR3 comprises 13 residues. CDR3 loop: CASGSRGYNEQFF. Written as DNA, the CDR3 is TGTGCCAGCGGCTCCAGGGGCTACAATGAGCAGTTCTTC. Using reference TRBV7-2 and TRBJ2-1 for the parts outside the CDR3, the full variable domain is GAGVSQSPSNKVTEKGKDVELRCDPISGHTALYWYRQSLGQGLEFLIYFQGNSAPDKSGLPSDRFSAERTGGSVSTLTIQRTQQEDSAVYLCASGSRGYNEQFFGPGTRLTVL.

The rearrangement joins TRBV11-2 to TRBJ2-4; the D gene is possibly TRBD2 (5 bases). CDR1 and CDR2 (germline): SGHAT, FQNNGV. There are 18 residues in the CDR3. The ends were cut back, 5 bases at V and 0 bases at J, with 20 bases in the middle. CDR3 nucleotides: TGTGCCAGCAGCACCCGGGCGGGCCTGGACCTAGCCAAAAACATTCAGTACTTC. It specifies CASSTRAGLDLAKNIQYF.

The chain employs TRBV6-5 and TRBJ2-1; 8 bases fit TRBD2. There are 14 residues in the CDR3. V was pared by 0 bases and J by 8 bases, with 3 bases of the junction left unmatched. The germline V gene has CDR1 MNHEY and CDR2 SVGAGI. The chain's CDR3 is CASSYSQLADEQFF. CDR3 nucleotides: TGTGCCAGCAGTTACTCCCAACTAGCGGATGAGCAGTTCTTC.

Note on this clone: The junction departs from germline at one end; a sequencing error may be responsible. The chain employs TRBV7-7 and TRBJ2-1; tentative D call: TRBD2 (6 bases). Germline CDR1 is SSHAT and CDR2 is FNYEAQ (reference sequence). The CDR3 has 15 amino acids. CDR3 sequence (DNA): TGTGCTAGCAGCTTAGCGCTGGGCGGGGCCAATGAGCAGTTCTTC. Its translation is CASSLALGGANEQFF.

V gene TRBV6-5 combines with J gene TRBJ2-1, with D possibly matching TRBD2 (6 bases). The CDR3 is 15 residues long. Trimming took off 0 bases at V and 0 bases at J, with 6 bases between the two ends. Germline V gene data show CDR1 as MNHEY and CDR2 as SVGAGI. The CDR3 protein is CASSYSGSSYNEQFF. The CDR3 nucleotides are TGTGCCAGCAGTTACTCCGGGAGCTCCTACAATGAGCAGTTCTTC.

This chain uses TRBV4-1 with TRBJ2-7; D possibly corresponds to TRBD2 (7 bases). Trimming removed 2 bases from V and 1 base from J, with 15 bases in between. CDR1 MGHRA and CDR2 YSYEKL come from the germline V gene. The CDR3 is 16 residues long. CDR3 nucleotides: TGCGCCAGCAGCCAAACGGCCGGGGGGCTGTCCTACGAGCAGTACTTC. Its translation is CASSQTAGGLSYEQYF.

The V and J genes are TRBV4-1 and TRBJ2-1; 8 bases align to TRBD2. The J segment lost 3 bases and the V segment lost 6 bases, leaving 4 bases of the junction unmatched. CDR3 length: 14 residues. CDR1 and CDR2 (germline): MGHRA, YSYEKL. The CDR3 nucleotides read TGCGCCAGCAGTTCCGGGACTAGCTACAATGAGCAGTTCTTC. It specifies CASSSGTSYNEQFF.

This chain links TRBV9 with TRBJ1-3, with a weak D call TRBD1 (6 bases). The CDR3 totals 17 residues. Trimming removed 1 base at V and 2 bases at J, with 16 bases between. Germline CDR1 is SGDLS and CDR2 is YYNGEE. CDR3 in amino acids: CASSVSTGRSAGNTIYF. CDR3 DNA: TGTGCCAGCAGCGTATCCACAGGGAGATCGGCTGGAAACACCATATATTTT. Together with reference TRBV9 and TRBJ1-3, the CDR3 gives the full variable domain: DSGVTQTPKHLITATGQRVTLRCSPRSGDLSVYWYQQSLDQGLQFLIQYYNGEERAKGNILERFSAQQFPDLHSELNLSSLELGDSALYFCASSVSTGRSAGNTIYFGEGSWLTVV.

This chain connects TRBV28 to TRBJ2-7; 10 bases align to TRBD2. The germline gives CDR1 MDHEN, CDR2 SYDVKM. The V segment lost 5 bases and the J segment 5 bases; nucleotides outside the gene matches: 9. This CDR3 spans 15 amino acids. The CDR3 sequence: CASSPRASGSHEQYF. The CDR3 DNA reads as TGTGCCAGCAGTCCCAGGGCTAGCGGGAGCCACGAGCAGTACTTC.

V and J are TRBV10-3 and TRBJ2-5, with D maybe TRBD1 (5 bases). Germline V gene data show CDR1 as ENHRY and CDR2 as SYGVKD. With 3 bases removed from V and 3 bases from J, the gap between germline ends came to 5 bases. This CDR3 has 12 residues. The DNA for the CDR3 is TGTGCCATCAGTGACAGGGAAGAGACCCAGTACTTC. Translation: CAISDREETQYF.

The V and J genes are TRBV28 and TRBJ1-4, with D maybe TRBD1 (5 bases). CDR1 MDHEN and CDR2 SYDVKM come from the germline V gene. The V and J ends lost 2 bases and 10 bases respectively, with 17 bases between them. CDR3 length equals 15 residues. This CDR3 reads CASSLRVGVSGKLFF. The CDR3 bases are TGTGCCAGCAGTTTACGGGTAGGGGTTAGCGGAAAACTGTTTTTT. The full variable domain, with the rest looked up from reference TRBV28 and TRBJ1-4, is DVKVTQSSRYLVKRTGEKVFLECVQDMDHENMFWYRQDPGLGLRLIYFSYDVKMKEKGDIPEGYSVSREKKERFSLILESASTNQTSMYLCASSLRVGVSGKLFFGSGTQLSVL.

The CDR3 loop reads CASSFAGQQISITKLFF. CDR3 bases: TGTGCCAGCAGTTTTGCGGGACAGCAGATTTCTATAACAAAACTGTTTTTT. The chain couples TRBV28 to TRBJ1-4; TRBD1 agrees at 7 bases. V trimming: 3 bases; J trimming: 10 bases; junction bases outside the gene matches: 17. Germline CDR1 and CDR2: MDHEN and SYDVKM. The CDR3 length is 17 residues.

This clone was observed a few times. This chain joins TRBV28 and TRBJ1-3; a weak D match, TRBD1 (5 bases). Germline assignment: CDR1 MDHEN and CDR2 SYDVKM. V shed 10 bases and J shed 2 bases, with 12 bases lying between them. CDR3 size: 13 residues. CDR3 sequence (DNA): TGTGCCACTTCCAGGGCGGCTGGAAACACCATATATTTT. Residues: CATSRAAGNTIYF. The full variable domain, its missing parts supplied by reference TRBV28 and TRBJ1-3, is DVKVTQSSRYLVKRTGEKVFLECVQDMDHENMFWYRQDPGLGLRLIYFSYDVKMKEKGDIPEGYSVSREKKERFSLILESASTNQTSMYLCATSRAAGNTIYFGEGSWLTVV.

The V and J genes are TRBV7-9 and TRBJ1-4; 7 bases match TRBD1. The CDR3 contains 14 residues. Trimming cost V 4 bases and J 4 bases; bases outside gene matches: 3. The germline CDR1 and CDR2 sequences are SEHNR and FQNEAQ (reference sequence). The CDR3 reads CASSSQGGNEKLFF. In DNA form, the CDR3 reads TGTGCCAGCAGCTCTCAGGGGGGTAATGAAAAACTGTTTTTT.

This clone has more than one count but fewer than ten. The genes are TRBV30 and TRBJ1-1, with D unresolved. Germline V CDR1 and CDR2: GTSNPN, SVGIG (reference sequence). The CDR3 has 13 residues. Trimming stripped 1 base from V and 4 bases from J, with 10 bases between. This CDR3 reads CAWSEMALTEAFF. The CDR3 region has the DNA TGTGCCTGGAGTGAGATGGCCCTCACTGAAGCTTTCTTT.

This clone was observed a single time. The chain employs TRBV5-6 and TRBJ1-2; TRBD1 might be the D (6 bases). CDR3 size: 14 residues. Trimming removed 0 bases from V and 5 bases from J, with 11 bases in between. Germline lookup yields CDR1 SGHDT and CDR2 YYEEEE. For the CDR3, the DNA is TGTGCCAGCAGCTTGGGCAGGGGCGAGTATGGCTACACCTTC. It codes for CASSLGRGEYGYTF.

The genes are TRBV11-1 and TRBJ1-1; 10 bases match TRBD1. The germline CDR1 and CDR2 sequences are SGHAT and FQDESV (reference sequence). The CDR3 has 14 amino acids. The V gene end was trimmed by 6 bases and the J gene end by 4 bases; junction bases not matched to a gene: 5. The CDR3 DNA reads TGTGCCAGCAGGGGACAGGGGAGCGGCACTGAAGCTTTCTTT. This sequence encodes CASRGQGSGTEAFF.

The chain carries TRBV5-1 and TRBJ2-5, with 9 nucleotides matching TRBD2. The better agreement between TRBJ2-7 and the DNA end casts doubt on the J call. Germline-derived CDR1 and CDR2 are SGHRS and YFSETQ. The CDR3 consists of 17 residues. The CDR3 sequence: CASSLTTSSSGAYEQYF. The CDR3 DNA reads as TGCGCCAGCAGCTTGACCACCTCCTCTAGCGGGGCTTACGAGCAGTACTTC.

The J gene is TRBJ2-7, the V gene TRBV10-2; a possible D gene is TRBD2 (6 bases). The CDR3 has 13 residues. Germline lookup yields CDR1 WSHSY and CDR2 SAAADI. The germline V and J ends were trimmed by 7 bases and 3 bases, with 13 bases remaining between them. CDR3 sequence: CASTAGRGYEQYF. DNA for the CDR3: TGCGCCAGCACCGCGGGACGGGGCTACGAGCAGTACTTC.

The chain joins TRBV13 to TRBJ2-3, with 14 bases matching TRBD2. Trimming removed 4 bases from V and 4 bases from J; junction bases left unmatched: 7. This CDR3 contains 17 residues. Germline V gene sequence: CDR1 PRHDT, CDR2 FYEKMQ (reference sequence). DNA of the CDR3: TGTGCCAGCAGCTACACGGGACTAGCGGGAGTTTCAGATACGCAGTATTTT. Protein: CASSYTGLAGVSDTQYF.

The chain employs TRBV9 and TRBJ2-6; a possible D gene is TRBD2 (6 bases). This CDR3 is 16 amino acids long. In germline, CDR1 is SGDLS, CDR2 YYNGEE. The V end lost 2 bases, the J end lost 4 bases, and 13 bases lay between the germline ends. CDR3 region: CASSVSTGAGANVLTF. CDR3 DNA: TGTGCCAGCAGCGTCAGCACGGGAGCGGGGGCCAACGTCCTGACTTTC.

The CDR3 reads CASSPREDTEAFF. The DNA for the CDR3 is TGTGCCAGCTCACCCCGGGAAGACACTGAAGCTTTCTTT. V usage is TRBV18 and J usage is TRBJ1-1, with D unclear. CDR1 and CDR2 from the germline V gene are KGHSH and LQKENI. This CDR3 contains 13 residues. V was shortened by 3 bases and J by 3 bases, with 8 bases between the two germline ends.